This T cell receptor beta chain was observed in a study of T-cell memory formation after mild COVID-19. General observations from the study: Nothing showed for sure that second-wave clones peaking on day 37 were SARS-CoV-2 specific. Among clones contracting day 15 to 85, CD4/CD8 was balanced, whereas later expanders leaned CD4+. Contracting CD4+ clones were located mainly in CM and EM, and CD8+ clones in EMRA.

This clonotype was detected a few times. No antigen is known for it. TCRdb processed the 5' RACE reads anew with MiXCR; each CDR3 protein has one entry. This table has around 200,000 distinct CDR3 sequences, 27% appearing once. This CDR3 contains 13 residues. Germline CDR1 and CDR2: SGHVS and FNYEAQ. The germline V and J ends were trimmed by 4 bases and 7 bases, with 14 bases remaining between them. The sample comprised PBMCs or a T cell subset sorted from them (not recorded which). The TCR comes from an adult woman who had mild COVID-19 (a few samples of this study predate the infection). Cell type and time point are not known. The chain joins TRBV7-6 to TRBJ2-7; D not certain. Written as DNA, the CDR3 is TGTGCCAGCAGCTCGAGCGTATTGCGGGAGCAGTACTTC. Its translation: CASSSSVLREQYF.